The present TCR beta chain was sequenced within a study of blood T cell repertoires in COVID-19. Produced via immunoSEQ multiplex PCR; TCRdb's table is partial and in-frame only. The data show about 48,000 clones, 75% to 85% seen once. CDR1 and CDR2 (germline): LGHNA, YNFKEQ. The V and J ends lost 8 bases and 5 bases respectively, with 16 bases between them. The CDR3 has 13 residues. This receptor was taken from a man between 40 and 49 years old with acute or convalescent COVID-19. The chain employs TRBV4-2 and TRBJ2-7, with D perhaps TRBD2 (6 bases). The sample taken for sequencing was peripheral blood. The DNA for the CDR3 is TGTGCCAGCGGGATAGGCGGGATCAACGAGCAGTACTTC. As protein: CASGIGGINEQYF.